The present T cell receptor beta chain was sequenced within a study of T cells in Graves' hyperthyroidism and ophthalmopathy. Using RNA transcripts as the source, TCR beta CDR3 regions were amplified. TCR CDR3 underwent first-round RT-PCR with the HTBI primer set. Each CDR3 protein gets one entry after TCRdb re-called the multiplex PCR reads with MiXCR. The sample holds more than 500,000 distinct CDR3 sequences, roughly 46% seen once. This clonotype occurred a few times. The V gene lost 2 bases and the J gene lost 3 bases, with 4 bases spanning the gap. The CDR3 is 11 residues long. From germline, CDR1 is DFQATT and CDR2 SNEGSKA (reference sequence).

The rearrangement uses TRBV20-1 and TRBJ1-2; D remains unclear. The sample consisted of peripheral blood or thyroid tissue (not recorded which). This TCR was recovered from an adult woman with Graves' disease, either hyperthyroidism or ophthalmopathy (not recorded which). The CDR3 loop reads CSARKYYGYTF. Written as DNA, the CDR3 is TGCAGTGCTAGAAAGTACTATGGCTACACCTTC.